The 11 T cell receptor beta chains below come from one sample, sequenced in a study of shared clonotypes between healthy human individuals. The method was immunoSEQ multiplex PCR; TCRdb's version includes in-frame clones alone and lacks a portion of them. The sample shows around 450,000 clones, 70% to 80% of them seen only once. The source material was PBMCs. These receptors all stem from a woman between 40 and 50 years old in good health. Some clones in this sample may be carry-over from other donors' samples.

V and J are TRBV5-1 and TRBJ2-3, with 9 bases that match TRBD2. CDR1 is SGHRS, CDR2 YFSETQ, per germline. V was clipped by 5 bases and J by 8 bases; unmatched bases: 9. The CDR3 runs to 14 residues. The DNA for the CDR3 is TGCGCCAGCAGGCAGAGTACTAGCGGGTCTACGCAGTATTTT. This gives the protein CASRQSTSGSTQYF.

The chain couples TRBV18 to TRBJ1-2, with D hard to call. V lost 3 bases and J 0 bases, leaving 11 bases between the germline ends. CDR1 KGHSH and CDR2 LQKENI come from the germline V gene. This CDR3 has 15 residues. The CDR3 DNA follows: TGTGCCAGCTCACCTGGACCAACCACTAACTATGGCTACACCTTC. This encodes CASSPGPTTNYGYTF.

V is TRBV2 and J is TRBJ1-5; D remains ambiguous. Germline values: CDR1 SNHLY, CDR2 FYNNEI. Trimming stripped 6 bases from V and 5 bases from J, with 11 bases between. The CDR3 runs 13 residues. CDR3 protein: CASSGFGYQPQHF. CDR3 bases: TGTGCCAGCAGCGGGTTCGGCTATCAGCCCCAGCATTTT.

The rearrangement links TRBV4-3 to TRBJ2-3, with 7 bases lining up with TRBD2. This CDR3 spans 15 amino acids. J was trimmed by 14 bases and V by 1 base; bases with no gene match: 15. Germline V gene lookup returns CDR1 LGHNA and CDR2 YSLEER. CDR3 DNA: TGCGCCAGCAGCCAAGCGTTCACGGGGGGACGCCGGGTGTATTTT. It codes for CASSQAFTGGRRVYF.

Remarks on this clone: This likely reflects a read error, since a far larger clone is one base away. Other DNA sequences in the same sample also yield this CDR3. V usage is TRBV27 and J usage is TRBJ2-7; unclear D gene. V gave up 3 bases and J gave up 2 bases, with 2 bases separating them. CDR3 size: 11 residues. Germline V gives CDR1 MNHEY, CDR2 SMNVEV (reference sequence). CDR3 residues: CASSFAYEQYF. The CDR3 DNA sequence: TGTGCCAGCAGTTTCGCCTACGAGCAGTACTTC.

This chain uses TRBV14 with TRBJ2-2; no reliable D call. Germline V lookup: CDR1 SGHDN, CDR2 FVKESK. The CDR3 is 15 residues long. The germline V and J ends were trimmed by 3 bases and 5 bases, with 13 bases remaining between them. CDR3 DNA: TGTGCCAGCAGCCATTACCGGCAAGGGACCGGGGAGCTGTTTTTT. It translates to CASSHYRQGTGELFF. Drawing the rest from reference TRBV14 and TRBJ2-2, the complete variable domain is EAGVTQFPSHSVIEKGQTVTLRCDPISGHDNLYWYRRVMGKEIKFLLHFVKESKQDESGMPNNRFLAERTGGTYSTLKVQPAELEDSGVYFCASSHYRQGTGELFFGEGSRLTVL.

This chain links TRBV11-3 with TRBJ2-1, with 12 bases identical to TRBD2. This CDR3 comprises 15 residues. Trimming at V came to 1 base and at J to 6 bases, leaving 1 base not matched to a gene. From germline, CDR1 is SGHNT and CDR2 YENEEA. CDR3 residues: CASSLASGRANEQFF. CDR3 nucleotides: TGTGCCAGCAGCTTAGCTAGCGGGAGGGCCAATGAGCAGTTCTTC. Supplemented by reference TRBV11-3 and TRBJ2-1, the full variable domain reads EAGVVQSPRYKIIEKKQPVAFWCNPISGHNTLYWYLQNLGQGPELLIRYENEEAVDDSQLPKDRFSAERLKGVDSTLKIQPAELGDSAVYLCASSLASGRANEQFFGPGTRLTVL.

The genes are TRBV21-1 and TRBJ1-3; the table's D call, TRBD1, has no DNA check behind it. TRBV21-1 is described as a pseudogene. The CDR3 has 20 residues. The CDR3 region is CASSKGGRGRSSSSGNTIYF. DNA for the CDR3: TGTGCCAGCAGTAAAGGGGGAAGGGGCCGCTCCTCTAGCTCTGGAAACACCATATATTTT.

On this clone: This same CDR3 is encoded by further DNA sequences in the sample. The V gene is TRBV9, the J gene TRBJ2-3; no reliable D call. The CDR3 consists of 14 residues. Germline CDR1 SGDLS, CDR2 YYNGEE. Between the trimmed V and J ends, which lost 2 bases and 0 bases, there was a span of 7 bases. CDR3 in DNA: TGTGCCAGCAGCGTCGAGACCAGCACAGATACGCAGTATTTT. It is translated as CASSVETSTDTQYF.

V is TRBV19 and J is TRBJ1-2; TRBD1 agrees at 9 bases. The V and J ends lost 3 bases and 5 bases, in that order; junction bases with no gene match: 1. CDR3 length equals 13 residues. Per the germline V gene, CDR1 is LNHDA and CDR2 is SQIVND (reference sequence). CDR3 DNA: TGTGCCAGTAGTATCGGACAGGGGTATGGCTACACCTTC. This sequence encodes CASSIGQGYGYTF.

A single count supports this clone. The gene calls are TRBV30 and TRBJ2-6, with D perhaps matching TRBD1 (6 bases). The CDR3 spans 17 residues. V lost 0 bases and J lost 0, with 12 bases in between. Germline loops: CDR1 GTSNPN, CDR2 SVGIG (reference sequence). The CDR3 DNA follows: TGTGCCTGGAGTGTACTCCGGACAGCCTCTGGGGCCAACGTCCTGACTTTC. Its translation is CAWSVLRTASGANVLTF. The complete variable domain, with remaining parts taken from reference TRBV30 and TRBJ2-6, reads SQTIHQWPATLVQPVGSPLSLECTVEGTSNPNLYWYRQAAGRGLQLLFYSVGIGQISSEVPQNLSASRPQDRQFILSSKKLLLSDSGFYLCAWSVLRTASGANVLTFGAGSRLTVL.